This T cell receptor beta chain derives from a study of T cells in Graves' hyperthyroidism and ophthalmopathy. At least ten counts were recorded for this clonotype. What was amplified from RNA transcripts were TCR beta CDR3 regions. Initially, a first-round RT-PCR of the TCR CDR3 employed the HTBI primer set. From the multiplex PCR reads, TCRdb called clonotypes with MiXCR, one entry per CDR3 protein. Counted here are about 130,000 distinct CDR3 sequences, approximately 24% occurring once; the ten biggest clones make up 60% to 70%. Losses at the gene ends were 5 bases for V and 4 bases for J; bases not matched to a gene: 5. The CDR3 is 15 amino acids. Germline-derived CDR1 and CDR2 are LNHDA and SQIVND (reference sequence).

V and J are TRBV19 and TRBJ2-5; 12 nucleotides line up with TRBD2. Input material: blood. The TCR originated in a woman between 45 and 65 years old with Graves' hyperthyroidism that later progressed to Graves' ophthalmopathy. The CDR3 nucleotides are TGTGCCAGTAGTCGCCTAGCGGGAGGGCTAGAGACCCAGTACTTC. Translating it yields CASSRLAGGLETQYF.